The subject of this entry is one T cell receptor beta chain. The target of this receptor is not known. No base qualities exist here, and no much larger clone lies one base off it. These data are taken from a study of cytotoxic CD8 clonotypes in ibrutinib-treated CLL (dated by TCRdb to the early 2020s). In terms of the full investigation: The cohort included some 14 treatment-naive and fewer than 12 relapsed/refractory patients; some 18 were IGHV unmutated. On average, each sample yielded 270,000 or so productive templates and tens of thousands of productive rearrangements. Longitudinal samples were available for about 30% of the 86 trial participants. Every remission and progressive disease sample was obtained while ibrutinib was still being received by the patients. Samples at response were collected after a median of 12 months of treatment, with a range of about 6 to 40 months. Responses were partial in some 24 patients and complete in 2; after median about 68 months follow-up, 14 stayed in remission and 12 progressed. Cryopreserved peripheral blood mononuclear cells were collected at three points: before therapy, at response, and at either sustained remission or disease progression. The research as a whole found: Clonality increased at ibrutinib response, stayed stable in sustained remission, and fell back toward baseline at progression. Sustained-remission and progressing patients did not have matched sampling times, and lymph node repertoires were not examined. Baseline clonality was found to be higher than that of age-matched healthy donors and was strongly correlated with circulating CD8+ T-cell counts. Public clonotypes were found to be uncommon and were observed to contract or remain stable during treatment; the increase in clonality was shown to reflect expansion of private clonotypes at ibrutinib response.

On a MiSeq, deep resolution sequencing aimed for a depth between 1 in 1 million and 1 in 200,000 T cells, with each clonotype covered 10x on average. TCR beta libraries were generated with the immunoSEQ hsTCRB Kit. The authors' pipeline ran thus. ImmunoSEQ Data Assistant and ImmunoSEQ Analyzer were used for data analysis, and V, D and J genes were assigned according to IMGT definitions. Clonality, which ranges from 0 to 1, was calculated by subtracting the normalized Shannon entropy of productive rearrangement frequencies from one. Public clonotype analysis was restricted to overrepresented clonotypes comprising at least 0.05% of each patient's repertoire. Around 14 repertoires from age-matched healthy donors, obtained from immuneACCESS, served as clonality controls. Held by TCRdb, this immuneACCESS table contains in-frame sequences only and omits some clones. Under half of the omission traces to an unresolved V gene where checked; the cause of the rest is unknown. Clone size and V and J calls were adopted from that table, with D and trimming inferred from the DNA. The sample table contains some 200,000 clones; only one count was recorded for roughly three quarters of them. Of the sample, over 5.5% falls within the top ten clones.

Sample time point, as interpreted from the label and publication: 12 months on ibrutinib. For TCR beta library preparation, about 2.2 micrograms of genomic DNA were extracted from the cryopreserved PBMCs. High-throughput TCR beta sequencing was performed on longitudinal blood samples from CLL patients receiving ibrutinib monotherapy. The patients took part in an open-label, single-center phase 2 trial of ibrutinib monotherapy. The CDR3 measures 15 amino acids from cysteine to phenylalanine. The CDR3 DNA has 45 bases and is translated from base 1. V is clipped by 4 bases and J by 0 bases, and the sequence between their germline boundaries is 7 bases long. CDR1 and CDR2 are drawn from the germline V gene: SNHLY, FYNNEI.

This clonotype was sampled from a human donor with chronic lymphocytic leukemia. This specimen consisted of PBMCs, obtained after 12 months of ibrutinib treatment. Rearrangement joined TRBV2 to TRBJ2-6; the D gene cannot be resolved reliably. The sequence in DNA is TGTGCCAGCAGTGGAAGGACCTCTGGGGCCAACGTCCTGACTTTC. The translation is CASSGRTSGANVLTF.